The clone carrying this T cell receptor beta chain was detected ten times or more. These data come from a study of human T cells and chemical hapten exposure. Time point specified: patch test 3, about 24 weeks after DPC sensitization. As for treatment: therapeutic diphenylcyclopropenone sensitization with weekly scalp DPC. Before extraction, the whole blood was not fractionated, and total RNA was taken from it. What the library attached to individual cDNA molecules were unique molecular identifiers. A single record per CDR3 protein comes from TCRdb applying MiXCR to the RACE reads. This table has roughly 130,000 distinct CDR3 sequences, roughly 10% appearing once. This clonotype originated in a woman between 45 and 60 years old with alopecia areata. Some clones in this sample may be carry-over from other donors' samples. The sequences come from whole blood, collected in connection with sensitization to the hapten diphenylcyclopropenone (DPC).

CDR3 sequence (DNA): TGCAGTGCTATGGGGGGGACTAGCAGGAACACCGGGGAGCTGTTTTTT. Translation: CSAMGGTSRNTGELFF. The V call is TRBV20-1, the J call TRBJ2-2, with 9 bases lining up with TRBD2. Trimming at V came to 4 bases and at J to 1 base, leaving 7 bases not matched to a gene. The germline V gene has CDR1 DFQATT and CDR2 SNEGSKA (reference sequence). There are 16 residues in the CDR3.